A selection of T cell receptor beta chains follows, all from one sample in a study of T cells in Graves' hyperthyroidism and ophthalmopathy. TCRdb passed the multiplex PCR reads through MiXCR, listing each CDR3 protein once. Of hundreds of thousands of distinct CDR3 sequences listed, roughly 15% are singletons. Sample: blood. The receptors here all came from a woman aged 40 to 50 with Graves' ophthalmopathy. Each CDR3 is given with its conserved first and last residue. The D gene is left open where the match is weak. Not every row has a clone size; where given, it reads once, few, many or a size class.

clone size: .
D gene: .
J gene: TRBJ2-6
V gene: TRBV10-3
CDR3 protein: CAISESRTGSHSGANVLTF
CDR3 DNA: TGTGCCATCAGTGAGTCCAGAACAGGGTCTCACTCTGGGGCCAACGTCCTGACTTTC

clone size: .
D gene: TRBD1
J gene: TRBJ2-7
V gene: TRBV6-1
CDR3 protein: CASSLTGGDYEQYF
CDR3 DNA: TGTGCCAGCAGCCTGACAGGGGGCGACTACGAGCAGTACTTC

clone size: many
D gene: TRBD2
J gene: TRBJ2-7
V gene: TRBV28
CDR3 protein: CASILAGAQDEQYF
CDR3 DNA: TGTGCCAGCATACTAGCGGGAGCACAGGACGAGCAGTACTTC

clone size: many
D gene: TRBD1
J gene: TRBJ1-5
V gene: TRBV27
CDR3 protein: CASSFAGQGYQPQHF
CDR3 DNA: TGTGCCAGCAGTTTCGCGGGACAGGGCTATCAGCCCCAGCATTTT

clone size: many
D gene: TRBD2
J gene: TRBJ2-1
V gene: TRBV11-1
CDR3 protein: CASSLTTSGRPEQFF
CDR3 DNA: TGTGCCAGCAGCCTGACGACTAGCGGGAGGCCCGAGCAGTTCTTC

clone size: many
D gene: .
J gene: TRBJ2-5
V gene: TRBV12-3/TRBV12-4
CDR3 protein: CASTLGPGETQYF
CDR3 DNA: TGTGCCAGCACCTTGGGGCCCGGGGAGACCCAGTACTTC

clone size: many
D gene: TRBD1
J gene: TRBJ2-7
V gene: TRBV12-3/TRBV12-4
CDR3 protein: CASSRGTGGYEQYF
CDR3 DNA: TGTGCCAGCAGCCGCGGGACAGGGGGCTACGAGCAGTACTTC

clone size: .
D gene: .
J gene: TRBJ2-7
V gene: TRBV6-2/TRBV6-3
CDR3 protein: CASRKTEGTDEQYF
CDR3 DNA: TGTGCCAGCAGGAAAACAGAGGGCACCGACGAGCAGTACTTC

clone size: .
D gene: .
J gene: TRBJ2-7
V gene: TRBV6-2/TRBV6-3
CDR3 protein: CASSYTGTGYSAGAIEQYF
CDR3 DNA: TGTGCCAGCAGCTACACCGGGACAGGGTATTCAGCGGGAGCGATCGAGCAGTACTTC

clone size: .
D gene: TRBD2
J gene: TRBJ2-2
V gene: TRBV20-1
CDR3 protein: CSARARGGRTGELFF
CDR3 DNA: TGCAGTGCTAGAGCGCGGGGGGGCCGGACCGGGGAGCTGTTTTTT

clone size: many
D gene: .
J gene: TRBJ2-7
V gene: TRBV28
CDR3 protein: CASTPTGITYEQYF
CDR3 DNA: TGTGCCAGCACCCCAACCGGGATAACCTACGAGCAGTACTTC

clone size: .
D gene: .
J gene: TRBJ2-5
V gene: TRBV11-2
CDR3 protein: CASRSPRGTEGTQCF
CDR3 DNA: TGTGCCAGCAGATCTCCCCGGGGGACTGAAGGGACCCAGTGCTTC

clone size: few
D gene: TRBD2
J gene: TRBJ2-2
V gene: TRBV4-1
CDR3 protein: CASSHPGTSGNTGELFF
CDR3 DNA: TGCGCCAGCAGCCACCCCGGGACTAGCGGAAACACCGGGGAGCTGTTTTTT

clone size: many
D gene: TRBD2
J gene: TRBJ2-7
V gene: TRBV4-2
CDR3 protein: CASFGAGESYYEQYF
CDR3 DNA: TGTGCCAGCTTCGGGGCGGGAGAGTCGTACTACGAGCAGTACTTC

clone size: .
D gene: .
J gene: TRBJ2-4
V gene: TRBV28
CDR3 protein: CASNSGLAKNIQYF
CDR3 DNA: TGTGCCAGCAACAGCGGACTAGCCAAAAACATTCAGTACTTC

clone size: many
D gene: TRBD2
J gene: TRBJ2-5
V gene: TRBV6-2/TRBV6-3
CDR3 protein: CASRPSGLAGAETQYF
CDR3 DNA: TGTGCCAGCAGACCCTCGGGACTAGCGGGGGCGGAGACCCAGTACTTC

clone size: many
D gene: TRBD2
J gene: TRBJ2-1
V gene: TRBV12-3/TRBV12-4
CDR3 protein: CASSPRGGIDEQFF
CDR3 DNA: TGTGCCAGCAGCCCCCGGGGAGGGATAGATGAGCAGTTCTTC

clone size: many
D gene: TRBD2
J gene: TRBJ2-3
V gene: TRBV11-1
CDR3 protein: CASSQLAGGAGDTQYF
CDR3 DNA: TGTGCCAGCAGCCAACTAGCGGGAGGAGCAGGGGATACGCAGTATTTT

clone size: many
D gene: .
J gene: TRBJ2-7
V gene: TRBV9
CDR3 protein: CASSVGTGSSYEQYF
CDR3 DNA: TGTGCCAGCAGCGTAGGTACAGGTTCCTCCTACGAGCAGTACTTC

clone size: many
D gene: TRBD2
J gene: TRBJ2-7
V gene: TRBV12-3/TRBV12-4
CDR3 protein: CASSGTSLTYEQYF
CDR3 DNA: TGTGCCAGCAGTGGGACTAGCCTTACCTACGAGCAGTACTTC

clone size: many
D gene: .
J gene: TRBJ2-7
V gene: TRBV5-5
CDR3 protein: CASSLAAGRRTYEQYF
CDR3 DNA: TGTGCCAGCAGCTTGGCTGCAGGGAGGAGGACCTACGAGCAGTACTTC

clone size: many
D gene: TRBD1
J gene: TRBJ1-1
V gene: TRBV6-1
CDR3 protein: CASSPTGEVAFF
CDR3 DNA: TGTGCCAGCAGCCCAACAGGGGAAGTAGCTTTCTTT

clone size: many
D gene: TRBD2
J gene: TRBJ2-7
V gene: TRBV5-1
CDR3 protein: CASSLEPPGLTAGYEQYF
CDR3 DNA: TGCGCCAGCAGCTTAGAACCTCCGGGACTAACGGCGGGCTACGAGCAGTACTTC

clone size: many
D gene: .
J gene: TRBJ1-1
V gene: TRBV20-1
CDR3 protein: CSARGKDSYYTEAFF
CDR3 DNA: TGCAGTGCTAGGGGGAAGGACAGCTACTACACTGAAGCTTTCTTT

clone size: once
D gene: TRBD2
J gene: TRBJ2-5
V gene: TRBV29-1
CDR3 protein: CTTQGLAGEETQYF
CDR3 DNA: TGCACCACCCAGGGACTAGCGGGAGAAGAGACCCAGTACTTC

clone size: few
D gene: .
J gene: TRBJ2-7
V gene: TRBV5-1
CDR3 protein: CASSPRLENSYEQYF
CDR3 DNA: TGCGCCAGCAGCCCTAGACTAGAGAATTCCTACGAGCAGTACTTC

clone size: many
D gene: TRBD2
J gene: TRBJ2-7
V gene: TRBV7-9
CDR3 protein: CASSLAAGVPYEQYF
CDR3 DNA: TGTGCCAGCAGCTTAGCGGCGGGAGTTCCCTACGAGCAGTACTTC

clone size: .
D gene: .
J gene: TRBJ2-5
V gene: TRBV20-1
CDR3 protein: CSAIPGEAQETQYF
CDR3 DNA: TGCAGTGCCATCCCGGGAGAGGCCCAAGAGACCCAGTACTTC